The 19 T cell receptor delta chains below all came from one sample that was sequenced in a study of Vδ1+ human thymocytes. Regarding the study as a whole: Thymic TRG and TRD repertoires appeared highly polyclonal.

Their antigens are not known. The template was reverse-transcribed extracted RNA. The CDR3 regions were amplified by multiplex PCR from V-gene primers to a constant-region primer. TCRdb reanalyzed the multiplex PCR reads using CATT. The table lists roughly 25,000 delta-chain clones, about 7% of them singletons. Sequenced input: Vdelta1+ gamma-delta thymocytes from the thymus. The subset is: FACS-sorted CD3+ TCRalphabeta- TCRVdelta1+ TCRVdelta2- thymocytes. These receptors all come from a girl younger than two who had congenital heart surgery.

This clone showed up just once. The chain uses TRDV1 and TRDJ1, with D possibly being TRDD3 (6 bases). TCRdb gives no J gene; it was assigned here by matching the DNA to germline. In germline, CDR1 is TSWWSYY, CDR2 QGS. The CDR3 has 16 amino acids. Trimming stripped 5 bases from V and 1 base from J, with 17 bases between. This CDR3 reads CALGRKPTGRTDKLIF. CDR3 bases: TGTGCTCTTGGGAGAAAACCGACTGGGCGCACCGATAAACTCATCTTT.

This clone was found a few times. The chain links TRDV1 to TRDJ1; 9 bases are a match to TRDD3. This CDR3 is 21 amino acids long. The V gene's germline CDR1 is TSWWSYY and CDR2 QGS. Trimming took 1 base from V and 0 from J; bases not matched to a gene: 18. In DNA form, the CDR3 reads TGTGCTCTTGGGGAACCCCCCCGCAGGACCTGCGCTGGGGGATACACCGATAAACTCATCTTT. It codes for CALGEPPRRTCAGGYTDKLIF.

The V gene is uncalled and the J gene is TRDJ1; the table's D call of TRDD3 was not tested on the DNA. The CDR3 consists of 17 residues. This CDR3 reads CALGEPGGSRPTDKLIF. CDR3 DNA: TGTGCTCTTGGGGAACCTGGGGGATCGCGACCCACCGATAAACTCATCTTT.

This clone appeared a few times. The junction differs from germline at one of its ends, possibly a read error. The sample contains more than one DNA sequence encoding this CDR3. V usage is TRDV1 and J usage is TRDJ1, with 10 bases lining up with TRDD3. The CDR3 covers 21 residues. Germline-derived CDR1 and CDR2 are TSWWSYY and QGS. CDR3 loop: CALGELEFTALLGDGTDKLIF. The CDR3 nucleotides read TGTGCTCTTGGGGAACTAGAGTTCACTGCCCTACTGGGGGATGGCACCGATAAGCTCATCTTT.

The chain recombines TRDV1 with TRDJ1; 7 positions agree with TRDD3. V was clipped by 0 bases and J by 0 bases; unmatched bases: 10. Germline CDR1 TSWWSYY, CDR2 QGS. The CDR3 runs to 18 residues. The CDR3 protein is CALGELFTRGMYTDKLIF. CDR3 nucleotide sequence: TGTGCTCTTGGGGAACTATTCACCCGGGGGATGTACACCGATAAACTCATCTTT.

On this clone itself: The sample holds other DNA sequences that translate to the same CDR3. The chain carries TRDV1 and TRDJ1; D gene unclear. CDR3 length: 15 residues. The ends were cut back, 3 bases at V and 0 bases at J, with 11 bases in the middle. Germline V gene lookup returns CDR1 TSWWSYY and CDR2 QGS. The CDR3 bases are TGTGCTCTTGGGGAGCCTCGTTGGTACACCGATAAACTCATCTTT. This translates into CALGEPRWYTDKLIF.

In this sample, this clone turned up a few times. J is TRDJ1 and V is TRDV1; 12 positions match TRDD3. The junction had 30 bases not matched to a gene; V was cut back by 6 bases and J by 7 bases. The CDR3 totals 22 residues. Per the germline V gene, CDR1 is TSWWSYY and CDR2 is QGS. CDR3 sequence (DNA): TGTGCTCTTGGCCTTCCGATTAGTCTGGGGGATACGCGTATCCGCGTAGGTGGTAAACTCATCTTT. This gives the protein CALGLPISLGDTRIRVGGKLIF.

V is TRDV1 and J is TRDJ1; D possibly corresponds to TRDD3 (6 bases). The CDR3 extends over 16 amino acids. The germline CDR1 and CDR2 sequences are TSWWSYY and QGS. Between the trimmed V and J ends, which lost 1 base and 11 bases, there was a span of 23 bases. The CDR3 here is CALGEPPEPMGMKLIF. The CDR3 DNA is TGTGCTCTTGGGGAACCTCCCGAACCGATGGGGATGAAGCTCATCTTT.

The sample holds a few counts of this clone. This chain connects TRDV1 to TRDJ1; 10 positions agree with TRDD3. The CDR3 runs to 20 residues. Germline CDR1 TSWWSYY, CDR2 QGS. V shed 2 bases and J 0 bases; nucleotides not matched to a gene: 15. CDR3 protein: CALGELRVATGGFDTDKLIF. CDR3 coding DNA: TGTGCTCTTGGGGAATTGAGAGTAGCTACTGGGGGATTTGACACCGATAAACTCATCTTT.

The chain has TRDV1 and TRDJ1, with 9 bases identical to TRDD3. V gave up 2 bases and J gave up 0 bases; unmatched junction bases: 31. This CDR3 spans 25 amino acids. Germline V gives CDR1 TSWWSYY, CDR2 QGS. The CDR3 region has the DNA TGTGCTCTTGGGGAATTAATGGGGTTTTCCTACGTGTACTGGGGGACCGCCTTGTACACCGATAAACTCATCTTT. Translated, it gives CALGELMGFSYVYWGTALYTDKLIF.

This clone was observed a few times. The same CDR3 also results from other DNA sequences found in this sample. The J gene is TRDJ1, the V gene TRDV1; 11 bases match TRDD3. Germline loops: CDR1 TSWWSYY, CDR2 QGS. V gave up 2 bases and J gave up 2 bases; unmatched junction bases: 16. The CDR3 is 20 residues long. CDR3 in DNA: TGTGCTCTTGGGGAAGCTAAGTGTGTGGTGGGGGATACGGGGACCGATAAACTCATCTTT. This sequence encodes CALGEAKCVVGDTGTDKLIF.

In this sample, this clone turned up a few times. The rearrangement joins TRDV1 to TRDJ1, with D perhaps TRDD2 or TRDD3 (5 bases each). Per germline, CDR1 TSWWSYY and CDR2 QGS. This CDR3 has 18 residues. With 2 bases removed from V and 4 bases from J, the gap between germline ends came to 23 bases. CDR3 in DNA: TGTGCTCTTGGGGAATATTTCTTCCCATATGAATGGGGCGATAAACTCATCTTT. Translated, it gives CALGEYFFPYEWGDKLIF.

V gene TRDV1 combines with J gene TRDJ1; TRDD3 agrees at 12 bases. V gave up 3 bases and J gave up 4 bases; unmatched junction bases: 27. Germline CDR1 and CDR2: TSWWSYY and QGS. The length of the CDR3 is 23 residues. This CDR3 reads CALGDFEASSLLGLGDTGDKLIF. CDR3 nucleotide sequence: TGTGCTCTTGGGGACTTTGAAGCTTCCTCCTTGCTTGGACTGGGGGATACAGGCGATAAACTCATCTTT.

The chain joins TRDV1 to TRDJ1; 12 bases line up with TRDD3. The J gene was missing in TCRdb and was found by matching the end of the DNA to germline. Germline values: CDR1 TSWWSYY, CDR2 QGS. V was pared by 1 base and J by 1 base, with 16 bases of the junction left unmatched. The CDR3 sequence is 21 residues long. CDR3 amino acids: CALGERPRRVLGDTLTDKLIF. CDR3 bases: TGTGCTCTTGGGGAACGCCCAAGGCGGGTACTGGGGGATACTCTCACCGATAAACTCATCTTT.

This chain connects TRDV1 to TRDJ1, with 10 bases matching TRDD3. From germline, CDR1 is TSWWSYY and CDR2 QGS. The V gene end was trimmed by 0 bases and the J gene end by 11 bases; junction bases not matched to a gene: 24. This CDR3 is 20 amino acids long. CDR3 region: CALGELESYFTGGFGFQLIF. In DNA, the CDR3 is TGTGCTCTTGGGGAACTAGAATCCTACTTTACTGGGGGATTCGGTTTTCAGCTCATCTTT.

The V call is TRDV1, the J call TRDJ1, with 9 bases matching TRDD3. CDR1 is TSWWSYY and CDR2 is QGS in the germline V gene. This CDR3 comprises 19 residues. Trimming cost V 1 base and J 2 bases; bases outside gene matches: 14. The CDR3 is CALGEHSSGSWGITDKLIF. The CDR3 DNA reads as TGTGCTCTTGGGGAACACTCCTCTGGATCTTGGGGGATAACCGATAAACTCATCTTT.

This clone was picked up a small number of times. The chain carries TRDV1 and TRDJ1, with D perhaps TRDD3 (9 bases). CDR1 is TSWWSYY, CDR2 QGS, per germline. CDR3 size: 21 residues. The germline V and J ends were trimmed by 4 bases and 0 bases, with 30 bases remaining between them. The DNA for the CDR3 is TGTGCTCTTGGGGTTAACTTCCTACGATCCCCTTGGGGGATATACACCGATAAACTCATCTTT. It yields the protein CALGVNFLRSPWGIYTDKLIF.

The chain has TRDV1 and TRDJ1; TRDD3 aligns across 12 bases. Germline V gene sequence: CDR1 TSWWSYY, CDR2 QGS. This CDR3 spans 22 amino acids. Trimming took 0 bases from V and 0 from J; bases not matched to a gene: 17. This chain's CDR3 is CALGELNLRGDWGIPYTDKLIF. The CDR3 nucleotides read TGTGCTCTTGGGGAACTGAATCTACGGGGGGACTGGGGGATACCTTACACCGATAAACTCATCTTT.

This clone was counted a few times. The chain uses TRDV1 and TRDJ1; the D gene is possibly TRDD2 (6 bases). V lost 2 bases, J lost 4 bases, and 32 bases lay in between. Per germline, CDR1 TSWWSYY and CDR2 QGS. The CDR3 loop spans 21 amino acids. CDR3 sequence (DNA): TGTGCTCTTGGGGAATCTGCCCGAGAAAGCCTTCCAGAGCGACGGGTCGATAAACTCATCTTT. Translating gives CALGESARESLPERRVDKLIF.